This T cell receptor (beta chain) was identified during a study of metastatic and nonmetastatic thyroid tumors. Study at large: It was across blood and tumor or nodule tissue from malignant and benign thyroid patients that repertoires were compared.

Before thyroid surgery, none of the patients had received any treatment. This clone was seen many times. Its target is unknown. Study results and limitations: In both blood and tumor samples, TCR beta diversity was reported significantly higher for malignant than benign nodules.

In the authors' methods: The authors used CDR3 differences across clinicopathological groups to build a distant-metastasis classifier for papillary thyroid cancer. With MiXCR, TCRdb reprocessed the PCR reads. Here the V and J calls rest on TCRdb's processing, not on the authors' analysis. The sample lists 15,000 or so clones, about 23% occurring once. V gave up 6 bases and J gave up 2 bases, with 10 bases separating them. Germline V lookup: CDR1 SNHLY, CDR2 FYNNEI. The CDR3 sequence is 13 residues long. This sequence joins TRBV2 and TRBJ1-1; D possibly corresponds to TRBD1 (5 bases). The sequence came from a male donor with papillary thyroid cancer or a benign thyroid nodule (not recorded which). Some clones in this sample may be carry-over from other donors' samples. What was sequenced was blood. The CDR3 loop is CASSGTLNTEAFF. The CDR3 DNA reads as TGTGCCAGCAGCGGGACCCTCAACACTGAAGCTTTCTTT.